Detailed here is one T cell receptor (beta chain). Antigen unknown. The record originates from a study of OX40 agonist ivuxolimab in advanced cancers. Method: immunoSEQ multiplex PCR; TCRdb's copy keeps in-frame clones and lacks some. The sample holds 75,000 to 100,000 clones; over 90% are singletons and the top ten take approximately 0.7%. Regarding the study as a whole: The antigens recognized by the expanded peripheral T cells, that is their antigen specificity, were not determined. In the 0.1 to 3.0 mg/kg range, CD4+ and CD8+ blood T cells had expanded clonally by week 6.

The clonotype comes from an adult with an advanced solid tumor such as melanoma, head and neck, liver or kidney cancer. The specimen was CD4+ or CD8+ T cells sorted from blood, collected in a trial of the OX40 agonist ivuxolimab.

The CDR3 protein is CASSQVWRVGSTDTQYF. The CDR3 coding sequence is TGCGCCAGCAGCCAAGTCTGGAGGGTAGGATCCACAGATACGCAGTATTTT. The chain is built from TRBV4-3 and TRBJ2-3; D possibly corresponds to TRBD2 (6 bases). The CDR3 runs to 17 residues. Trimming took off 1 base at V and 2 bases at J, with 16 bases between the two ends. CDR1 and CDR2 from the germline V gene are LGHNA and YSLEER.